The T cell receptor (beta chain) described here comes from a study of beta chain features in type 1 diabetes. The study, taken as a whole, reports: High-TCR-expressing cells could be over-represented by cDNA sequencing. Moderate but significant shortening of TCRB CDR3s was recorded in all four CD4+ subsets from Type 1 diabetes patients. The naive, central memory and Treg TCRB repertoires of patients appeared to be more similar to one another than those of healthy donors.

The whole isolated RNA underwent reverse transcription, so sequencing captured expressed TCRB transcripts. Profiled with immunoSEQ multiplex PCR; TCRdb holds only in-frame clones, not every one. The sample lists some 640,000 clones; over 13% were seen once. This clone was recorded a few times. The antigen is undetermined. Stem cell-like memory, regulatory, central memory and naive CD4+ cells were sorted via CD45RO/CCR7/CD25/CD127/CD95/CD27. Each population that was sorted was more than 95% pure. This CDR3 region has 13 residues. The V end lost 3 bases, the J end lost 4 bases, and 10 bases lay between the germline ends. Per the germline V gene, CDR1 is SGHTA and CDR2 is FQGNSA.

What was sequenced was naive CD4+ T cells from blood. The receptor was derived from a man aged 18 to 30 with type 1 diabetes. The V and J genes are TRBV7-2 and TRBJ2-7, with D unresolved. CDR3 amino acids: CASSFQTEYEQYF. The DNA for the CDR3 is TGTGCCAGCAGCTTCCAGACGGAGTACGAGCAGTACTTC.